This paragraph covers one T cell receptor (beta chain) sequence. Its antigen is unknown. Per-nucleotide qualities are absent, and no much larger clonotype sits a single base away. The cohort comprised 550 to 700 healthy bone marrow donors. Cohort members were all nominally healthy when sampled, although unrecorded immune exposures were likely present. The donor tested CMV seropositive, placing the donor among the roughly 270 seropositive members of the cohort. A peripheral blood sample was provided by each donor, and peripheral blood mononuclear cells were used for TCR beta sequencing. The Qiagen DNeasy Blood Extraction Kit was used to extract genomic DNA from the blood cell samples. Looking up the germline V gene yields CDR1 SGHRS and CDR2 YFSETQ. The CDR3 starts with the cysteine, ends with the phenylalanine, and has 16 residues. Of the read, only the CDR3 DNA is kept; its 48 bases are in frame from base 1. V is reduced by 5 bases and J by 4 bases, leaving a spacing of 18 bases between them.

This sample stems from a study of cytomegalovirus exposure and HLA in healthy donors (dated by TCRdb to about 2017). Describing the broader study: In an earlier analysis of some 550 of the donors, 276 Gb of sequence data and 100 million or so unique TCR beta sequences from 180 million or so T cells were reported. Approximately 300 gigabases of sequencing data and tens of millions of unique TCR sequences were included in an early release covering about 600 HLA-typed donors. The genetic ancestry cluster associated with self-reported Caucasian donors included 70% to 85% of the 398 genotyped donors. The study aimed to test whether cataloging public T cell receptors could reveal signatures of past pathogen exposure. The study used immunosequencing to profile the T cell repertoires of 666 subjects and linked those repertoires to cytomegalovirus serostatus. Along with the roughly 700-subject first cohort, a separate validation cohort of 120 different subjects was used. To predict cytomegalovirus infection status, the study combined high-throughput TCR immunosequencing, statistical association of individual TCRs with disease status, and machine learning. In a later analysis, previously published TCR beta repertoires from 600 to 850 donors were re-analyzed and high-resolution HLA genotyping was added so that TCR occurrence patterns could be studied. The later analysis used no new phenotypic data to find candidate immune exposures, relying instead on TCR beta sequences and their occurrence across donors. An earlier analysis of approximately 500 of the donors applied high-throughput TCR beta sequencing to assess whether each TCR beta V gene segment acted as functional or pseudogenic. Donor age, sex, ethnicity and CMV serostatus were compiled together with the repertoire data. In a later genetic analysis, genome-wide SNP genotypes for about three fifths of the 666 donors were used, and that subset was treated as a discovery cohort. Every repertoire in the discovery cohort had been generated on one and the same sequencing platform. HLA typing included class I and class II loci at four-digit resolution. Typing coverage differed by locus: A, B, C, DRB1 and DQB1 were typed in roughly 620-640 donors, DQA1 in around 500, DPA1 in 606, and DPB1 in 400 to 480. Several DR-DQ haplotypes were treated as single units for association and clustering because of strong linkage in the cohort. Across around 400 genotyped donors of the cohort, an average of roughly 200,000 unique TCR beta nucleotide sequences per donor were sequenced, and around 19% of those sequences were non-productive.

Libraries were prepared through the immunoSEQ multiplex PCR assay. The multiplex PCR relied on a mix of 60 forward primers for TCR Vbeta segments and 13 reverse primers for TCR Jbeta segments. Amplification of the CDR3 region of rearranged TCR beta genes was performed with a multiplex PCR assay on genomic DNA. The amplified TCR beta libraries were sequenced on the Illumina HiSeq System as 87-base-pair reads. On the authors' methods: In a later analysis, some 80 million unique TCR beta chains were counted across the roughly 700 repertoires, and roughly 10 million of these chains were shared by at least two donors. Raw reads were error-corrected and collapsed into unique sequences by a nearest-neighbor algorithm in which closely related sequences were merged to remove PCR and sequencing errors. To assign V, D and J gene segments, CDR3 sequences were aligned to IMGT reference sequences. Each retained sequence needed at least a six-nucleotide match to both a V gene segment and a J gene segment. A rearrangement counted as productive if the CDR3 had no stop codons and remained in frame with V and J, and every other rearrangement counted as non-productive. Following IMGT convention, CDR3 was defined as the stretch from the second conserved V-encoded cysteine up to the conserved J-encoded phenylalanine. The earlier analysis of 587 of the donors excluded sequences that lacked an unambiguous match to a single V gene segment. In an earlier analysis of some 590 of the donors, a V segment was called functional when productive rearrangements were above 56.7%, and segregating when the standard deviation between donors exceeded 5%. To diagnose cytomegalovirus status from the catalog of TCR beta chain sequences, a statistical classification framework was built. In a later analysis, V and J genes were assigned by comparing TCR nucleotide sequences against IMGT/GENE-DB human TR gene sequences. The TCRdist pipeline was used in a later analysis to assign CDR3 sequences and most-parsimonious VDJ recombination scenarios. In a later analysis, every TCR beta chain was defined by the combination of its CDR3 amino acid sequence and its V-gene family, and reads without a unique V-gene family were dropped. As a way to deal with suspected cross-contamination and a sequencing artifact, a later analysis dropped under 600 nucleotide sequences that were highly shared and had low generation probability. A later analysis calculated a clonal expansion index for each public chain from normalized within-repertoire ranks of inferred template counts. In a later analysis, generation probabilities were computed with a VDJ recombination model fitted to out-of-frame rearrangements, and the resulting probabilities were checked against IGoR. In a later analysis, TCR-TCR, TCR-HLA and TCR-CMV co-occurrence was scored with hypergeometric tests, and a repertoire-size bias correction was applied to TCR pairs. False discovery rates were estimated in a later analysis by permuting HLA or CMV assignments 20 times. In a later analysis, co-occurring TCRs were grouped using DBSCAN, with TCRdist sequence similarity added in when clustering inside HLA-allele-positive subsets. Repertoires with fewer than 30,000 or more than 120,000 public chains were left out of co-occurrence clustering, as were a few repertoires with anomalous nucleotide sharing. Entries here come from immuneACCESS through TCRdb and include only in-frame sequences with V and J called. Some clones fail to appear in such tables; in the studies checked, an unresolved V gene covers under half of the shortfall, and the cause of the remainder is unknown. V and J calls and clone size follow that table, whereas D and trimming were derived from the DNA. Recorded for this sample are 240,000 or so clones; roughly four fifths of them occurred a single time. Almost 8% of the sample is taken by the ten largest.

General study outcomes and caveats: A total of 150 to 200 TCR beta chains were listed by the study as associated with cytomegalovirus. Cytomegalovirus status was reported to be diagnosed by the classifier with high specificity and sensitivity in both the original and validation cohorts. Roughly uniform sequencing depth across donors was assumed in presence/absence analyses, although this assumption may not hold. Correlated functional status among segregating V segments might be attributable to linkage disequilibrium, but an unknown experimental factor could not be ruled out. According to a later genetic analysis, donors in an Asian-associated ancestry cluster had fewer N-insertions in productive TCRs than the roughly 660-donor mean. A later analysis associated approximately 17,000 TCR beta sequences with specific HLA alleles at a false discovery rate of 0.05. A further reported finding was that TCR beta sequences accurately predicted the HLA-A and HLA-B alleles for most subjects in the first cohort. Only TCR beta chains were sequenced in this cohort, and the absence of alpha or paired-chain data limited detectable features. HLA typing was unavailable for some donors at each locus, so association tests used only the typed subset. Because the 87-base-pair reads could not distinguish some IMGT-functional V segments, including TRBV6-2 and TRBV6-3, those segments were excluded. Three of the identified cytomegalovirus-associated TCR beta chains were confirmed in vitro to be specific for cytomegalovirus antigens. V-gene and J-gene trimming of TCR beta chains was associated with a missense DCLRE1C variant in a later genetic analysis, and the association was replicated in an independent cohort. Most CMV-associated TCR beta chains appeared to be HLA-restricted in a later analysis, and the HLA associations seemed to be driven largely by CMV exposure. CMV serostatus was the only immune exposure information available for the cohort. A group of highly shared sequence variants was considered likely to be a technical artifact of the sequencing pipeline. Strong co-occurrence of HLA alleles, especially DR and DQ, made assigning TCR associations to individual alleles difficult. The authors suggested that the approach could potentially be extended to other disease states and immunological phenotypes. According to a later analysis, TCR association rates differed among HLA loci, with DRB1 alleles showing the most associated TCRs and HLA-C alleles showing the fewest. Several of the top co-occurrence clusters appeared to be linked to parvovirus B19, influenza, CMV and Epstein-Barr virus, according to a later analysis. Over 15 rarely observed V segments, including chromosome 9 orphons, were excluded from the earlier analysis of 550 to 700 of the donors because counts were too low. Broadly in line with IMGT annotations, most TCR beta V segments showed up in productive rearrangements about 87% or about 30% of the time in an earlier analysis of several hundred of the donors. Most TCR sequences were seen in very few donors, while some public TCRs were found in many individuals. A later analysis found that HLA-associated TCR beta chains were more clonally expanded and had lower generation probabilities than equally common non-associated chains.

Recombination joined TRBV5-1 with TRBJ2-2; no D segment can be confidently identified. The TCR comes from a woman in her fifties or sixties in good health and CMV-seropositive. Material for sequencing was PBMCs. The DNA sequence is TGCGCCAGCAGTGGCACAATAATAATTCCCACCGGGGAGCTGTTTTTT. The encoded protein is CASSGTIIIPTGELFF.